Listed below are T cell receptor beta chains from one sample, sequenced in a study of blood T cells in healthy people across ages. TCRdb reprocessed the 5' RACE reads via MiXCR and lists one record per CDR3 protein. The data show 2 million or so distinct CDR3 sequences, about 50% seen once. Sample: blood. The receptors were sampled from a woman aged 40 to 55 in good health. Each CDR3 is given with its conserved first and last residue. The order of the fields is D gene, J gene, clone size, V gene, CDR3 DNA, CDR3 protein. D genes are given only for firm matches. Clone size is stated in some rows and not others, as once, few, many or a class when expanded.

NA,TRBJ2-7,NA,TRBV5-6,TGTGCCAGCAGCTTGGCGGCTCAGGACCCCTCCTACGAGCAGTACTTC,CASSLAAQDPSYEQYF
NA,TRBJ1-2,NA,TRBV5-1,TGCGCCAGCAGCTTTGGGGGGAAAAGGGCGGATGGCTACACCTTC,CASSFGGKRADGYTF
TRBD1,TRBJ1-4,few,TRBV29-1,TGCAGCGCAGCCCAGGGGGCCAATGAAAAACTGTTTTTT,CSAAQGANEKLFF
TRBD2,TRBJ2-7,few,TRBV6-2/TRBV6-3,TGTGCCAGCAGTTCCAAGATAGCGGGTGTCATCTACGAGCAGTACTTC,CASSSKIAGVIYEQYF
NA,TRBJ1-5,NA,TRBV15,TGTGCCACCAGCAGAGGTGACATCAATCAGCCCCAGCATTTT,CATSRGDINQPQHF
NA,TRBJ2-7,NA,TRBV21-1,TGTGCCAGCAACCGGAAGCACGAGCAGTACTTC,CASNRKHEQYF
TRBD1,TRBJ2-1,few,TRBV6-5,TGTGCCAGCAGTTGCGTTCAGGGGGCCCTAGAATGCATGAATGAGCAGTTCTTC,CASSCVQGALECMNEQFF
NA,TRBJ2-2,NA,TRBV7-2,TGTGCCAGCAGCTTAGGGTTATCCCGAAACACCGGGGAGCTGTTTTTT,CASSLGLSRNTGELFF
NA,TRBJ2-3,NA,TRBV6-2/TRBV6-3,TGTGCCTCCATATGGCGCCTTAGCACAGATACGCAGTATTTT,CASIWRLSTDTQYF
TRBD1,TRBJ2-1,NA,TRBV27,TGTGCCAGCAGTACGTTAGTGGGGACAGGGGGATACAATGAGCAGTTCTTC,CASSTLVGTGGYNEQFF
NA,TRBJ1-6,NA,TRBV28,TGTGCCAGCAGCACGGGACGGTTCAGCTCCTATAATTCACCCCTCCACTTT,CASSTGRFSSYNSPLHF
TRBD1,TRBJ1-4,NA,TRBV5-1,TGCGTCAGCAGCCTAGGGACAGGCGAAAAACTGTTTTTT,CVSSLGTGEKLFF
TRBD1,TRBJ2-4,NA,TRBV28,TGTGCCAGCAGTTCAATCGGGACAGGGAAAAACATTCAGTACTTC,CASSSIGTGKNIQYF
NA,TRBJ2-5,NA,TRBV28,TGTGCCAGCAAAGTGTACAGGGAAGAGACCCAGTACTTC,CASKVYREETQYF
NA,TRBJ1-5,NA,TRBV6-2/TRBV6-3,TGTGCCAGCAGTTACCCATTTGGCTCCGGAGCGTCCCTGTCTAGCAATCAGCCCCAGCATTTT,CASSYPFGSGASLSSNQPQHF
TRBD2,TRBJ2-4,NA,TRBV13,TGTGCCAGCAGCTTATATCTAGCGGGGGAAGCCAAAAACACTCAGTACTTC,CASSLYLAGEAKNTQYF
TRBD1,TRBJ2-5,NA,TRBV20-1,TGCAGTGCTACTGACAGGGCTTCATGGGCGGAGACCCAGTACTTC,CSATDRASWAETQYF
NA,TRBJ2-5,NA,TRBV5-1,TGCGCCAGCAGCTTGGCGTATGTGGGGCTGACAGAGGAGACCCAGTACTTC,CASSLAYVGLTEETQYF
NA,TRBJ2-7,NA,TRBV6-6,TGTGCCAGCAGTTACGGCCGGACCTCCTACGAGCAGTACTTC,CASSYGRTSYEQYF
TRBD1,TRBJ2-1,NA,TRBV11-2,TGTGCCAGCGGACTGGACAGGTGGAATGAGCAGTTCTTC,CASGLDRWNEQFF
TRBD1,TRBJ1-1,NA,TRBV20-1,TGCAGTGCTCCAAAGACAGGGGTGAACACTGAAGCTTTCTTT,CSAPKTGVNTEAFF
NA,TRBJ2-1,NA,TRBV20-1,TGCAGTGCTAGAGATTATGCGGGGTTCAATGAGCAGTTCTTC,CSARDYAGFNEQFF
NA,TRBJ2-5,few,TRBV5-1,TGCGCCAGCAGACAATACGTGACAAACCAAGAGACCCAGTACTTC,CASRQYVTNQETQYF
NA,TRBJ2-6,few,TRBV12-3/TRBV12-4,TGTGCCAGCAGTTCGTCCGGGCCCGGGGCCAACGTCCTGACTTTC,CASSSSGPGANVLTF
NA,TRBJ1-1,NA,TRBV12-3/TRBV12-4,TGTGCCAGCAGTTTCGAGGGACCTGAAGCTTTCTTT,CASSFEGPEAFF
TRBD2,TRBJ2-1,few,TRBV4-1,TGCGCCAGCAGCCAAGAAAGCCCTTGGACTAGCGAAAATGAGCAGTTCTTC,CASSQESPWTSENEQFF
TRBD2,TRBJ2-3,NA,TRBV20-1,TGCAGCGCCACTAGCGGGGGGGCCGCAGATACGCAGTATTTT,CSATSGGAADTQYF
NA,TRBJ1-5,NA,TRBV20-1,TGCAGTGCTAGTCTGGACCCGGAAGTCCAGCCCCAGCATTTT,CSASLDPEVQPQHF
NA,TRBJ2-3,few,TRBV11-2,TGTGCCAGCAGCTTAGATGGCAGGGTAGATACGCAGTATTTT,CASSLDGRVDTQYF
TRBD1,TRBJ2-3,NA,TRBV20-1,TGCAGTGCTCTTTCAGGACAGGGGGCAGGAGATACGCAGTATTTT,CSALSGQGAGDTQYF
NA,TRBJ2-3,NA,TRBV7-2,TGTGCCAGCAGCTTAATTTCCAGGGCAGATACGCAGTATTTT,CASSLISRADTQYF
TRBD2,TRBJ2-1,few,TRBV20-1,TGCAGTGCTAGAACCGGGACTAGCGGCAATGAGCAGTTCTTC,CSARTGTSGNEQFF
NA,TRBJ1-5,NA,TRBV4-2,TGTGCCAGCAGCCGAGATGTGGGGCAGGAGGATCAGCCCCAGCATTTT,CASSRDVGQEDQPQHF
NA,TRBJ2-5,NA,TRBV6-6,TGTGCCAGCAGTCCATACAGGGAAGGGACCCAGTACTTC,CASSPYREGTQYF
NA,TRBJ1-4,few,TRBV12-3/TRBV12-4,TGTGCCAGCAGCTTAGGGACCTTAAATGAAAAACTGTTTTTT,CASSLGTLNEKLFF
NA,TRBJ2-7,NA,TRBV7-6,TGTGCCAGCAGTCCTGACCCAGGAAGCTCCTACGAGCAGTACTTC,CASSPDPGSSYEQYF
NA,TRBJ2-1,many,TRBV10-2,TGCGCCAGCAGTACAGGGATCGGGCAGTTCTTC,CASSTGIGQFF
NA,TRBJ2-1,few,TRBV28,TGTGCCAGCACCCACCAGAGCTCCTACAATGAGCAGTTCTTC,CASTHQSSYNEQFF
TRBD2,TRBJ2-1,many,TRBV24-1,TGTGCCACCATAAGGCGGGGGAATGAGCAGTTCTTC,CATIRRGNEQFF
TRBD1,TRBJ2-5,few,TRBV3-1,TGTGCCAGCAGCCAAGTATTCAGGGGGCGCGTGGAGACCCAGTACTTC,CASSQVFRGRVETQYF
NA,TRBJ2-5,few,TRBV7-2,TGTGCCAGCAGCTTAGGGGGGAGACAGGTGCAAGAGACCCAGTACTTC,CASSLGGRQVQETQYF
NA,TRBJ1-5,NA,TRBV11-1,TGTGCCAGCAGCGTAGGAAAGGGAGGACCCCAGCATTTT,CASSVGKGGPQHF
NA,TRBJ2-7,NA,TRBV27,TGTGCCAGCAGTACCTCGATGACAGACTATAGCTCCTACGAGCAGTACTTC,CASSTSMTDYSSYEQYF
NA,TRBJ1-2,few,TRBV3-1,TGTGCCAGCAGCCAAGATGTTGGCTACACCTTC,CASSQDVGYTF
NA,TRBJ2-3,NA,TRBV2,TGTGCCAGCAAAGTCCTAGTTTCCGCAGATACGCAGTATTTT,CASKVLVSADTQYF
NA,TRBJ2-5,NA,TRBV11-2,TGTGCCAGCAGCGTTTCGCAGGGGCTCCAGTACTTC,CASSVSQGLQYF
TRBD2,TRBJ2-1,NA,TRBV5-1,TGCGCCAGCAGCTTGGTGGGACTAGACTACAATGAGCAGTTCTTC,CASSLVGLDYNEQFF
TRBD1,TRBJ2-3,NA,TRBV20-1,TGCAGTGCTAGAACCACAGGGGCTAGCACAGATACGCGGTATTTT,CSARTTGASTDTRYF
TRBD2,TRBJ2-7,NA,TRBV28,TGTGTCAGCAGCCCTCCGGGACTACCTGGAAGCTCCTACGAGCAGTACTTC,CVSSPPGLPGSSYEQYF
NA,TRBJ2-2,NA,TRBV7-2,TGTGCCAGCAGACCTCCTGGGAACACCGGGGAGCTGTTTTTT,CASRPPGNTGELFF
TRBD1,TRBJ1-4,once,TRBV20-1,TGCAGTGCTAGAGTGACAGGGCCAAGTGAAAAGCTGTTTTTT,CSARVTGPSEKLFF
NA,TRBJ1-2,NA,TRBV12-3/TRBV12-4,TGTGCCAGCAGTTTATCAGGGAGGGAGAGGGCCTATGGCTACACCTTC,CASSLSGRERAYGYTF